This TCR beta chain was recorded in a study of blood T cell repertoires in COVID-19. The table lists this clone with a few counts. The CDR3 loop spans 18 amino acids. Germline trimming cut 3 bases from V and 6 bases from J; bases unmatched to any gene: 10. Germline assignment: CDR1 SGHTA and CDR2 FQGNSA. Assay used: immunoSEQ multiplex PCR; TCRdb lists only in-frame clones, some missing. Here the sample spans approximately 310,000 clones, around 86% being singletons. This sequence joins TRBV7-2 and TRBJ2-3; 15 bases line up with TRBD2. The clonotype originates from a man aged 50 or older with active or convalescent COVID-19. The sequenced sample was peripheral blood. The CDR3 region has the DNA TGTGCCAGCAGCTTGGGGACTAGCGGGAGGCGCCGGGGGGATACGCAGTATTTT. Its translation: CASSLGTSGRRRGDTQYF.